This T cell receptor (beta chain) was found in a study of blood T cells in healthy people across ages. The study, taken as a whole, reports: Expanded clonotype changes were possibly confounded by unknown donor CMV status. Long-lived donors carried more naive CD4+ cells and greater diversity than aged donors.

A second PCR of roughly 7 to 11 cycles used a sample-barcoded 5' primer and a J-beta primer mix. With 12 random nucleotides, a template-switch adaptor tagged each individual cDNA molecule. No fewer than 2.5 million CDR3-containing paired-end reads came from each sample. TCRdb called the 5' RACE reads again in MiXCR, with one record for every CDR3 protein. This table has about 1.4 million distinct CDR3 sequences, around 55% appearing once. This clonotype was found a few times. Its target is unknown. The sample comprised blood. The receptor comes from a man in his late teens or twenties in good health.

DNA of the CDR3: TGCGCCAGCAGCCAAAAGCTGGGGAGTGACGAGCAGTACTTC. Protein product: CASSQKLGSDEQYF. The chain uses TRBV4-1 and TRBJ2-4; D may be TRBD2 (5 bases). The J call is in doubt because the DNA end fits TRBJ2-7 better. This CDR3 region has 14 residues. Germline loops: CDR1 MGHRA, CDR2 YSYEKL.